This T cell receptor (beta chain) was identified in a study of cytomegalovirus exposure and HLA in healthy donors. General study points: In a later analysis, TCR beta V- and J-gene trimming showed a link to a missense DCLRE1C variant.

The CDR3 is made up of 14 amino acids. Trimming pared 3 bases from V and 2 bases from J, leaving 7 bases between. CDR1 is LNHDA, CDR2 SQIVND, per germline (reference sequence). The primer mix had 60 Vbeta and 13 Jbeta primers. Some clones are missing from TCRdb's copy, which holds only in-frame ones; the method was immunoSEQ multiplex PCR. The table lists 200,000 to 250,000 clones, over 75% of them singletons, with over 1% in the top ten. About this clone itself: What it binds is not known.

This chain connects TRBV19 to TRBJ2-2; D remains unclear. Sequenced material: PBMCs. The clonotype was recovered from a human donor in good health. In DNA form, the CDR3 reads TGTGCCAGTAGTATTGCAGGTAACACCGGGGAGCTGTTTTTT. Amino acids: CASSIAGNTGELFF.